This T cell receptor beta chain was sequenced during a study of shared clonotypes between healthy human individuals (dated by TCRdb to 2019 to 2021). Regarding the research as a whole: A couple of women and a few men aged 18 to 49 years were included in the cohort. Per donor, three plates each were used for CD4 naive and CD4 memory, two for CD8 naive, and one for CD8 memory. To estimate repertoire size and how much clonotypes are shared between individuals, the study performed deep sequencing of blood TCR repertoires from about five healthy adults. To increase sequencing depth and limit assay-specific biases, TCR repertoire library preparation and sequencing were carried out by different laboratories using diverse techniques. Between about 0.94 and 8.9 billion PBMCs per donor were obtained by leukapheresis. General study outcomes and caveats: Higher generation probabilities were observed for clonotypes shared by all four sorted-subset donors than for non-shared clonotypes. Pairwise subsampling indicated that sequencing depth was expected to affect the degree of clonotype sharing among donors. Larger estimated clonotype richness was generally found for naive subsets than for memory subsets. When several donors were compared, the shared fraction of clonotypes was about 5% for naive CD4, 3.5% to 4% for naive CD8, 2% to 2.5% for memory CD4, and about 0.36% for memory CD8. Sampling was restricted to blood, and TCR repertoires in tissues likely differ from the TCR repertoires found in blood. Incomplete sequencing was indicated by rarefaction of sorted-subset datasets, despite the large sequencing depth. The genetic and exposure-history diversity represented was limited by the small number of donors.

This clone came up once. Its specific antigen is unknown. Base qualities are not recorded, but no much larger clone differs from it by a single base. Healthy HIV-negative adults with no recently reported acute infections or vaccinations were included as donors. Every donor was a Caucasian adult living in Nashville, Tennessee, USA. CD4+ T cells were enriched by magnetic negative selection, after which naive cells were positively selected on CD45RA and the negative fraction was taken as the memory subset. Blood was collected by leukapheresis, and PBMCs were isolated by Ficoll-Histopaque density gradient centrifugation and then cryopreserved in liquid nitrogen vapor phase. Purity and quantity of every magnetically sorted T cell population were checked by analytical flow cytometry. From each sorted fraction, genomic DNA was isolated and quantified by UV absorbance on a Nanodrop 2000c. Using the deep immunoSEQ assay, multiplex PCR amplified TCR CDR3 regions from genomic DNA. For each cell subset, the extracted genomic DNA was distributed evenly across all wells of several immunoSEQ 96-well plates, and each plate served as one replicate. For sorted subsets, each replicate PCR was loaded with approximately 200 ng genomic DNA, equivalent to some 31,000 T cell genomes. Purified libraries were measured with a Qubit 3.0 fluorometer, size-checked on a Bioanalyzer 2100, and measured again with the KAPA Library Quantification kit. Every immunoSEQ 96-well plate was sequenced on a separate single-read 150-cycle Illumina NextSeq 550 flow cell. The authors' pipeline ran thus. The immunoSEQ output contained only junctional sequences without quality scores, so filtering could not match that applied to full-length reads. Sequences were annotated with PyIR, a Python wrapper for IgBLAST v1.9, using IMGT germline references to assign V/J genes and CDR3. Any read was removed if the V/J assignment was weak (E-value above 1e-6), the CDR3 was missing, or the read contained stop codons, out-of-frame junctions, or ambiguous translated residues. A V3J clonotype was defined by an identical inferred V gene, J gene, and CDR3 amino acid sequence. Percentage overlap between repertoires was computed as shared unique clonotypes divided by the size of the smaller repertoire. RTK rarefaction, the Chao1 estimator, and Recon v2.1 estimates of unobserved clonotypes were used to assess repertoire richness. Generation probabilities for all TCRbeta clonotypes obtained by the gDNA method from four donors were computed using OLGA. The table comes from immuneACCESS by way of TCRdb, which keeps in-frame sequences with V and J called. Part of the clones is missing from these tables; in studies checked, under half for an unresolved V gene and the rest for unknown reasons. V and J calls plus clone size are reproduced from that table; the DNA served to infer D and trimming. The sample has around 2.5 million clones on record, 93% of them singletons. The ten largest clones capture roughly 0.36% of the sample.

Between the V and J ends, shortened by 0 bases and 7 bases respectively, the junction contains 10 bases. Including cysteine and phenylalanine, the CDR3 has 14 amino acids. The CDR3 DNA has 42 bases and is translated from base 1. CDR1 SGHRS and CDR2 YFSETQ are derived from the germline V gene. The sequenced sample was naive CD4+ T cells from PBMCs. This sample's cell subset or site label indicates: CD45RA+ positively selected. The chain links TRBV5-1 with TRBJ2-2, with the D segment identity uncertain. This receptor was identified in a man between 18 and 29 years old in good health. Some clones in this sample may be carry-over from other donors' samples. Here is the DNA: TGCGCCAGCAGCTTGGGAGCCGACTTCGGGGAGCTGTTTTTT. Its protein is CASSLGADFGELFF.